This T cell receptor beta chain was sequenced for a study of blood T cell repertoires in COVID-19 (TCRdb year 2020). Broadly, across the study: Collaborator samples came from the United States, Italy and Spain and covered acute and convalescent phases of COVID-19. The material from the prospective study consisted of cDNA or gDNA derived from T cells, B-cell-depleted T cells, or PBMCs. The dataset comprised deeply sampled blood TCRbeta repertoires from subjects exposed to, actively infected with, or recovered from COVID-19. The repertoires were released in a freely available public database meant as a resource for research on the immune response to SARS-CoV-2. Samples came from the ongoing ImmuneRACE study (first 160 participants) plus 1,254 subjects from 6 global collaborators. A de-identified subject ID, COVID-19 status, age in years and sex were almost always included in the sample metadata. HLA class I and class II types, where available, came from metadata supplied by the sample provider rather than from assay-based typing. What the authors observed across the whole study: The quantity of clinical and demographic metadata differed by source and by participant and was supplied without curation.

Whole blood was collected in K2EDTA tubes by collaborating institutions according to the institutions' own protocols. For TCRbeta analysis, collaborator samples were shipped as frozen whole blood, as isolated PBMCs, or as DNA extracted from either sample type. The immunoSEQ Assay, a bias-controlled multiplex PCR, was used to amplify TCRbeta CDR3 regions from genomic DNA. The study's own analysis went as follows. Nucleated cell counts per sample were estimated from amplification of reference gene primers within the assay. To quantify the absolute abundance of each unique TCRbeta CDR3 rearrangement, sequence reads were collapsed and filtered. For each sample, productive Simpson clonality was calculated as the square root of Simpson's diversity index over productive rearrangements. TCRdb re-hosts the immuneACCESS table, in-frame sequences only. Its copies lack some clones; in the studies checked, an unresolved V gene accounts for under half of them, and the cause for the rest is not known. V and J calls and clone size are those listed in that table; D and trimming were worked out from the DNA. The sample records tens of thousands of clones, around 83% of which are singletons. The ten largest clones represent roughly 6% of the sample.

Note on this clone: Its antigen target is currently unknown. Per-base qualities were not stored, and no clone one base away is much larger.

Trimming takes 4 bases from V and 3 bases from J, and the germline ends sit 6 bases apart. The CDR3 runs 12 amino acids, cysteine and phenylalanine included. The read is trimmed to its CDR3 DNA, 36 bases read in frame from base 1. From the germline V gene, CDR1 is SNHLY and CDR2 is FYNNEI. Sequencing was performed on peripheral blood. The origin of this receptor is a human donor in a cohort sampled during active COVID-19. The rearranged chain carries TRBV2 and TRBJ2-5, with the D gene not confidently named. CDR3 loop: CASSVLEETQYF. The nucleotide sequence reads TGTGCCAGCAGTGTTCTTGAAGAGACCCAGTACTTC. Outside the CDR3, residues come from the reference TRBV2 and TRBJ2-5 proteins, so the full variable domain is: EPEVTQTPSHQVTQMGQEVILRCVPISNHLYFYWYRQILGQKVEFLVSFYNNEISEKSEIFDDQFSVERPDGSNFTLKIRSTKLEDSAMYFCASSVLEETQYFGPGTRLLVL.